The 19 T cell receptor beta chains listed next were all sequenced from one sample in a study of cytomegalovirus exposure and HLA in healthy donors. Vbeta (60) and Jbeta (13) primers were used in the PCR. Measured with immunoSEQ multiplex PCR; TCRdb has only the in-frame clones, and not every one. The sample includes approximately 160,000 clones, just under 85% of them seen just once. Sequencing used PBMCs. Source of these receptors: a girl between 10 and 17 years old in good health and CMV-seropositive.

The sample holds a few counts of this clone. This chain joins TRBV2 and TRBJ1-1; weak D call: TRBD1 (5 bases). The CDR3 contains 14 residues. Germline loops: CDR1 SNHLY, CDR2 FYNNEI. Trimming shortened V by 2 bases and J by 3 bases, and 10 bases separated the two germline ends. The CDR3 sequence: CASSEWGEDTEAFF. CDR3 nucleotide sequence: TGTGCCAGCAGTGAATGGGGGGAGGACACTGAAGCTTTCTTT.

The J gene is TRBJ2-6, the V gene TRBV5-1, with 10 bases aligning to TRBD1. The CDR3 covers 16 residues. The trim removed 4 bases at V and 2 bases at J, leaving 3 bases unmatched. Germline V CDR1 and CDR2: SGHRS, YFSETQ. CDR3 in DNA: TGCGCCAGCAGCCCTGGACAGGGGGCTGGGGCCAACGTCCTGACTTTC. This encodes CASSPGQGAGANVLTF.

The sample holds one count of this clone. The chain is built from TRBV7-3 and TRBJ2-1, with D perhaps matching TRBD1 (6 bases). The germline CDR1 and CDR2 sequences are SGHTA and FQGTGA. The CDR3 runs 15 residues. Between the trimmed V and J ends, which lost 4 bases and 2 bases, there was a span of 12 bases. The CDR3 sequence: CASSWFTGTYNEQFF. In DNA, the CDR3 is TGTGCCAGCAGCTGGTTTACAGGGACCTACAATGAGCAGTTCTTC.

CDR3 sequence (DNA): TGTGCCAGCAGCCTAGCGGGGGCGAACACCGGGGAGCTGTTTTTT. Residues: CASSLAGANTGELFF. V and J are TRBV5-4 and TRBJ2-2; 10 bases line up with TRBD2. Germline V lookup: CDR1 SGHNT, CDR2 YYREEE (reference sequence). The CDR3 loop spans 15 amino acids. Unmatched junction bases numbered 0, after V lost 4 bases and J lost 0 bases. The variable domain in full, with the rest retrieved from reference TRBV5-4 and TRBJ2-2, is ETGVTQSPTHLIKTRGQQVTLRCSSQSGHNTVSWYQQALGQGPQFIFQYYREEENGRGNFPPRFSGLQFPNYSSELNVNALELDDSALYLCASSLAGANTGELFFGEGSRLTVL.

The V call is TRBV2, the J call TRBJ2-3; 9 bases are shared with TRBD2. Trimming removed 3 bases from V and 4 bases from J; junction bases left unmatched: 5. The length of the CDR3 is 15 residues. CDR1 and CDR2 from the germline V gene are SNHLY and FYNNEI. CDR3 region: CASSDFSGGADTQYF. The CDR3 DNA is TGTGCCAGCAGTGACTTTAGCGGGGGAGCAGATACGCAGTATTTT.

The CDR3 loop reads CASSGGAGRGYGYTF. In nucleotides, the CDR3 is TGTGCCAGCAGCGGGGGGGCAGGACGGGGCTATGGCTACACCTTC. This chain uses TRBV7-9 with TRBJ1-2; D might be TRBD1 (6 bases). Germline lookup yields CDR1 SEHNR and CDR2 FQNEAQ (reference sequence). There are 15 residues in the CDR3. The germline V and J ends were trimmed by 5 bases and 4 bases, with 17 bases remaining between them.

The chain links TRBV7-8 to TRBJ2-1; D is unresolved. V was pared by 8 bases and J by 0 bases, with 11 bases between. Germline V gene sequence: CDR1 SGHVS, CDR2 FQNEAQ. This CDR3 is 14 amino acids long. The chain's CDR3 is CASLVSSSYNEQFF. Here the CDR3 DNA reads TGTGCCAGCTTAGTATCTAGCTCCTACAATGAGCAGTTCTTC.

Concerning this clone: Other nucleotide sequences from this sample produce the same CDR3. The rearrangement links TRBV18 to TRBJ2-7, with 10 positions matching TRBD1. The V and J ends lost 3 bases and 1 base, in that order; junction bases with no gene match: 0. Germline V CDR1 and CDR2: KGHSH, LQKENI. The CDR3 covers 14 residues. CDR3 amino acids: CASSPGQGSYEQYF. In nucleotides, the CDR3 is TGTGCCAGCTCACCGGGACAGGGGTCCTACGAGCAGTACTTC. The entire variable domain, with the rest obtained from reference TRBV18 and TRBJ2-7, is as follows: NAGVMQNPRHLVRRRGQEARLRCSPMKGHSHVYWYRQLPEEGLKFMVYLQKENIIDESGMPKERFSAEFPKEGPSILRIQQVVRGDSAAYFCASSPGQGSYEQYFGPGTRLTVT.

The gene calls are TRBV2 and TRBJ1-1; TRBD1 matches 9 bases. The CDR3 loop spans 15 amino acids. V shed 6 bases, J shed 3 bases, and the junction held 8 bases outside the gene matches. Germline V lookup: CDR1 SNHLY, CDR2 FYNNEI. The chain's CDR3 is CASRVIQGADTEAFF. In DNA form, the CDR3 reads TGTGCCAGCAGGGTTATACAGGGGGCGGACACTGAAGCTTTCTTT.

This chain uses TRBV10-3 with TRBJ1-2; D gene unclear. This CDR3 region has 16 residues. Trimming removed 0 bases at V and 7 bases at J, with 18 bases between. CDR1 is ENHRY, CDR2 SYGVKD, per germline. CDR3 sequence reads: CAISESSAFAGSGYTF. The CDR3 DNA reads TGTGCCATCAGTGAGTCCTCCGCATTCGCGGGCAGTGGCTACACCTTC.

This chain links TRBV2 with TRBJ1-2; D remains ambiguous. V lost 4 bases to trimming and J lost 6 bases, with 30 bases between them. This CDR3 spans 19 amino acids. The germline gives CDR1 SNHLY, CDR2 FYNNEI. Written as DNA, the CDR3 is TGTGCCAGCAGTGCGGGAGGGCGCGAACGTAGGCTTTCAACGGATGGCTACACCTTC. Its translation: CASSAGGRERRLSTDGYTF.

The chain couples TRBV5-4 to TRBJ2-2, with 10 bases that match TRBD1. CDR1 and CDR2 (germline): SGHNT, YYREEE (reference sequence). Trimming at V came to 7 bases and at J to 0 bases, leaving 6 bases not matched to a gene. The CDR3 is 16 amino acids. The CDR3 sequence is CASRDRGTANTGELFF. CDR3 in DNA: TGTGCCAGCCGGGACAGGGGTACGGCGAACACCGGGGAGCTGTTTTTT.

J is TRBJ2-1 and V is TRBV5-4; tentatively, D is TRBD1 (6 bases). The V gene's germline CDR1 is SGHNT and CDR2 YYREEE (reference sequence). V was clipped by 2 bases and J by 2 bases, with 8 bases between them. The CDR3 spans 14 residues. Written as DNA, the CDR3 is TGTGCCAGCAGCTTAGAGGGGGCCTACAATGAGCAGTTCTTC. Residues: CASSLEGAYNEQFF.

The J gene is TRBJ2-7, the V gene TRBV7-9; TRBD2 is a possible D gene (5 bases). The CDR3 is made up of 15 amino acids. The germline V gene has CDR1 SEHNR and CDR2 FQNEAQ (reference sequence). Trimming removed 4 bases at V and 3 bases at J, with 16 bases between. The CDR3, as DNA: TGTGCCAGCAGCTCCGTCGGACTCGGCAACTACGAGCAGTACTTC. Its protein product is CASSSVGLGNYEQYF.

V is TRBV6-5 and J is TRBJ2-7; 11 bases agree with TRBD1. Trimming took 6 bases from V and 2 from J; bases not matched to a gene: 3. Germline V lookup: CDR1 MNHEY, CDR2 SVGAGI. CDR3 length equals 14 residues. CDR3 region: CASRADRGPYEQYF. CDR3 DNA: TGTGCCAGCAGAGCGGACAGGGGGCCCTACGAGCAGTACTTC.

There are a few counts of this clone. The chain combines TRBV10-3 with TRBJ2-3; TRBD2 matches at 9 bases. This CDR3 is 13 amino acids long. Per the germline V gene, CDR1 is ENHRY and CDR2 is SYGVKD. V was pared by 8 bases and J by 6 bases, with 6 bases of the junction left unmatched. DNA for the CDR3: TGTGCCATCTCGGCGGGGGGGCCCGATACGCAGTATTTT. Translating it yields CAISAGGPDTQYF.

The rearrangement joins TRBV9 to TRBJ2-5; 10 bases are a match to TRBD2. Germline trimming cut 7 bases from V and 2 bases from J; bases unmatched to any gene: 11. The V gene's germline CDR1 is SGDLS and CDR2 YYNGEE. This CDR3 region has 16 residues. The CDR3, as DNA: TGTGCCAGCGGGCCCAGCGGGGGGGCCCCACAAGAGACCCAGTACTTC. This codes for CASGPSGGAPQETQYF.

This clone was detected only once. The chain uses TRBV6-5 and TRBJ1-1, with D possibly TRBD1 on 5 matching bases. Germline CDR1 is MNHEY and CDR2 is SVGAGI. V gave up 7 bases and J gave up 1 base, with 10 bases separating them. This CDR3 is 13 amino acids long. The CDR3 loop reads CASTLGGNTEAFF. The CDR3 coding sequence is TGTGCCAGCACACTGGGGGGGAACACTGAAGCTTTCTTT.

The genes are TRBV5-1 and TRBJ2-7, with D unclear. CDR3 length equals 14 residues. With 0 bases removed from V and 3 bases from J, the gap between germline ends came to 10 bases. Germline V gives CDR1 SGHRS, CDR2 YFSETQ. CDR3 loop: CASSLGQVIYEQYF. The CDR3, as DNA: TGCGCCAGCAGCTTGGGCCAGGTGATCTACGAGCAGTACTTC.